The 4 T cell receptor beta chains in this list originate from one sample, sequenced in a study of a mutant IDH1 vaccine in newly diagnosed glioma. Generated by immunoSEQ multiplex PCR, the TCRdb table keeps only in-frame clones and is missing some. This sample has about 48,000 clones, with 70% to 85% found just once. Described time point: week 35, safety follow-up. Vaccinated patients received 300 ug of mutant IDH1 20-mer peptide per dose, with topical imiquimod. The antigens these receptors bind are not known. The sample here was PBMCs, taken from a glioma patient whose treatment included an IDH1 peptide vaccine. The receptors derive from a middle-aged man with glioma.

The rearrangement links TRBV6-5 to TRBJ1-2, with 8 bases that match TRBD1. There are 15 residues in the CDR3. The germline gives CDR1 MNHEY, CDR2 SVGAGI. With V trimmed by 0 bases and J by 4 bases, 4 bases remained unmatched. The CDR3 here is CASSYSVTGAYGYTF. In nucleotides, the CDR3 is TGTGCCAGCAGTTACTCGGTGACAGGGGCCTATGGCTACACCTTC.

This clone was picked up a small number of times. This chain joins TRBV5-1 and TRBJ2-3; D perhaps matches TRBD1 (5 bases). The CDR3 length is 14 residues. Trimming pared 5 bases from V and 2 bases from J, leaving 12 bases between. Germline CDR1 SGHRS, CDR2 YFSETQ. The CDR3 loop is CASRSRQTTDTQYF. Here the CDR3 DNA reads TGCGCCAGCAGATCCAGACAGACCACAGATACGCAGTATTTT.

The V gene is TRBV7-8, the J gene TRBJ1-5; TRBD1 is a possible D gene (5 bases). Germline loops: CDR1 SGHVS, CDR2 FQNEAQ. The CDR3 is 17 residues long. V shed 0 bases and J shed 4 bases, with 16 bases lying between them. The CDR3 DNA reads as TGTGCCAGCAGCTTAGCCCTCCGATGGGGGGTTAATCAGCCCCAGCATTTT. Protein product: CASSLALRWGVNQPQHF.

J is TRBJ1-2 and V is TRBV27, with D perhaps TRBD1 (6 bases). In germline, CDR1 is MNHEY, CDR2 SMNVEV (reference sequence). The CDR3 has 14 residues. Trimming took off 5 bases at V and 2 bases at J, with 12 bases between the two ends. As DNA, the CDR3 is TGTGCCAGCAGTATGCAGGGGTCCAACTATGGCTACACCTTC. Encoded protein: CASSMQGSNYGYTF.